These 25 T cell receptor beta chains originate from one sample sequenced in a study of identical twins. Each CDR3 protein gets one entry after TCRdb re-called the 5' RACE reads with MiXCR. This table has roughly 770,000 distinct CDR3 sequences, about 20% appearing once. These data are also associated with another study on T cells expressing NK-cell markers.

The specimen was PBMCs. Receptors were obtained from a woman aged 18-35 years in good health.

This clonotype was seen repeatedly, ten times or more. The J gene is TRBJ2-5, the V gene TRBV12-3 or TRBV12-4, with 7 bases identical to TRBD2. After removal of 4 bases from V and 3 bases from J, the junction contained 5 bases not matched to a gene. The CDR3 totals 14 residues. The CDR3 region is CASSYGGREETQYF. CDR3 nucleotides: TGTGCCAGCAGTTATGGAGGGAGGGAAGAGACCCAGTACTTC.

This clonotype was detected only once. V gene TRBV15 combines with J gene TRBJ2-1; maybe TRBD2 (6 bases). The CDR3 is made up of 17 amino acids. Germline V gene lookup returns CDR1 LNHNV and CDR2 YYDKDF (reference sequence). V lost 1 base, J lost 5 bases, and 18 bases lay in between. Here the CDR3 DNA reads TGTGCCACCAGCAGAGCCCCTCTTAGCGGAGGCGACAATGAGCAGTTCTTC. Translation: CATSRAPLSGGDNEQFF.

This clonotype was observed a handful of times. The J gene is TRBJ2-5, the V gene TRBV10-3; 7 positions agree with TRBD1. V lost 8 bases and J lost 4; bases outside the gene matches: 10. The CDR3 is made up of 14 amino acids. Germline assignment: CDR1 ENHRY and CDR2 SYGVKD. The CDR3 sequence is CAIGAAGTAETQYF. The DNA of the CDR3 is TGTGCCATCGGGGCTGCAGGGACAGCAGAGACCCAGTACTTC.

The chain uses TRBV27 and TRBJ2-7, with D possibly matching TRBD1 (5 bases). In germline, CDR1 is MNHEY, CDR2 SMNVEV (reference sequence). V shed 8 bases and J shed 2 bases, with 16 bases lying between them. This CDR3 comprises 14 residues. CDR3 sequence: CASSKKTVPYEQYF. CDR3 sequence (DNA): TGTGCCAGCTCCAAAAAGACAGTTCCCTACGAGCAGTACTTC.

The gene calls are TRBV12-3 or TRBV12-4 and TRBJ2-2; 8 nucleotides line up with TRBD2. The CDR3 extends over 16 amino acids. V trimming: 7 bases; J trimming: 3 bases; junction bases outside the gene matches: 10. CDR3 bases: TGTGCCAGCACTACTACGATAGCGGGATACACCGGGGAGCTGTTTTTT. Its translation: CASTTTIAGYTGELFF.

The genes are TRBV20-1 and TRBJ2-1; 7 nucleotides agree with TRBD1. V lost 6 bases to trimming and J lost 8 bases; unmatched junction nucleotides: 13. CDR1 is DFQATT and CDR2 is SNEGSKA in the germline V gene (reference sequence). CDR3 length: 14 residues. The CDR3 protein is CSAITGASKYEQFF. The DNA for the CDR3 is TGCAGTGCGATTACAGGGGCCTCAAAGTATGAGCAGTTCTTC.

This clonotype was observed a handful of times. This chain uses TRBV9 with TRBJ2-5; TRBD2 aligns across 7 bases. The CDR3 contains 15 residues. The V and J ends lost 0 bases and 2 bases, in that order; junction bases with no gene match: 4. The V gene's germline CDR1 is SGDLS and CDR2 YYNGEE. CDR3 DNA sequence: TGTGCCAGCAGCGTAGAGGGACTACCACAAGAGACCCAGTACTTC. Its protein product is CASSVEGLPQETQYF.

V and J are TRBV27 and TRBJ2-7; 8 bases align to TRBD1. This CDR3 has 15 amino acids. Trimming removed 5 bases from V and 6 bases from J; junction bases left unmatched: 12. The germline V gene has CDR1 MNHEY and CDR2 SMNVEV (reference sequence). The CDR3: CASSAGQGKDSEQYF. The DNA of the CDR3 is TGTGCCAGCAGTGCCGGACAGGGAAAGGACTCCGAGCAGTACTTC.

The rearrangement links TRBV5-5 to TRBJ1-6; a possible D gene is TRBD1 (5 bases). Trimming shortened V by 6 bases and J by 6 bases, and 10 bases separated the two germline ends. CDR3 length: 13 residues. Germline values: CDR1 SGHKS, CDR2 YYEKEE (reference sequence). CDR3 nucleotides: TGTGCCAGCACCGGGGCAGTTAATTCACCCCTCCACTTT. Translated, it gives CASTGAVNSPLHF.

This clonotype was observed a few times. The chain recombines TRBV18 with TRBJ1-1, with D uncertain. This CDR3 region has 13 residues. The V gene lost 1 base and the J gene lost 11 bases, with 14 bases spanning the gap. Germline CDR1 KGHSH, CDR2 LQKENI. The CDR3 is CASSPQGGWVAFF. Here the CDR3 DNA reads TGTGCCAGCTCACCACAAGGAGGGTGGGTTGCTTTCTTT.

This clonotype appeared a few times. The rearrangement joins TRBV7-2 to TRBJ1-1; no clear D. The germline V gene encodes CDR1 SGHTA and CDR2 FQGNSA. Trimming shortened V by 5 bases and J by 10 bases, and 20 bases separated the two germline ends. This CDR3 is built from 14 residues. The CDR3 coding sequence is TGTGCCAGCAGCCCGCCGGGGATGTTTCCGGTAGCTTTCTTT. Translating gives CASSPPGMFPVAFF. The full variable domain, its missing parts supplied by reference TRBV7-2 and TRBJ1-1, is GAGVSQSPSNKVTEKGKDVELRCDPISGHTALYWYRQSLGQGLEFLIYFQGNSAPDKSGLPSDRFSAERTGGSVSTLTIQRTQQEDSAVYLCASSPPGMFPVAFFGQGTRLTVV.

The chain uses TRBV6-1 and TRBJ2-5, with a weak D call TRBD1 (5 bases). V shed 6 bases and J shed 2 bases, with 13 bases lying between them. From germline, CDR1 is MNHNS and CDR2 SASEGT. The CDR3 is 14 residues long. CDR3 loop: CASRQRGWQETQYF. Written as DNA, the CDR3 is TGTGCCAGCAGGCAAAGGGGCTGGCAAGAGACCCAGTACTTC.

V is TRBV5-5 and J is TRBJ1-1; D unclear. Trimming took off 4 bases at V and 7 bases at J, with 20 bases between the two ends. The CDR3 covers 15 residues. The germline V gene has CDR1 SGHKS and CDR2 YYEKEE (reference sequence). The CDR3: CASSGLMAQPYEAFF. DNA of the CDR3: TGTGCCAGCAGCGGGTTGATGGCCCAGCCGTATGAAGCTTTCTTT.

This chain connects TRBV6-1 to TRBJ1-2, with D tentatively TRBD1 (6 bases). The CDR3 covers 14 residues. CDR1 and CDR2 (germline): MNHNS, SASEGT. V lost 6 bases and J lost 1, with 12 bases in between. CDR3 coding DNA: TGTGCCAGCAGAACCGGGACATATAACTATGGCTACACCTTC. Residues: CASRTGTYNYGYTF.

This clonotype was seen ten or more times. The V and J genes are TRBV20-1 and TRBJ2-7; 7 nucleotides match TRBD2. The CDR3 sequence is 14 residues long. The J segment lost 0 bases and the V segment lost 1 base, leaving 3 bases of the junction unmatched. Germline lookup yields CDR1 DFQATT and CDR2 SNEGSKA (reference sequence). The CDR3, as DNA: TGCAGTGCTAGAGTCGGGGGGACCTCCTACGAGCAGTACTTC. It codes for CSARVGGTSYEQYF.

The rearrangement links TRBV5-1 to TRBJ1-2; D remains unclear. V gave up 2 bases and J gave up 4 bases, with 12 bases separating them. This CDR3 is built from 14 residues. In germline, CDR1 is SGHRS, CDR2 YFSETQ. The CDR3 bases are TGCGCCAGCAGCTTAAGGGAGGACGGCTATGGCTACACCTTC. Translated, it gives CASSLREDGYGYTF.

This clonotype was picked up a small number of times. The rearrangement links TRBV20-1 to TRBJ1-2, with unresolved D. The germline CDR1 and CDR2 sequences are DFQATT and SNEGSKA (reference sequence). Trimming removed 0 bases at V and 3 bases at J, with 17 bases between. The CDR3 length is 16 residues. CDR3 amino acids: CSAREGRARRDYGYTF. In DNA form, the CDR3 reads TGCAGTGCTAGAGAGGGCCGCGCCCGGCGCGACTATGGCTACACCTTC.

The CDR3 DNA reads TGTGCCAGCAGTTCCGCGGGACAGGCCACAGATACGCAGTATTTT. Residues: CASSSAGQATDTQYF. The gene calls are TRBV28 and TRBJ2-3; TRBD1 agrees at 8 bases. The length of the CDR3 is 15 residues. With V trimmed by 4 bases and J by 2 bases, 5 bases remained unmatched. Germline CDR1 and CDR2: MDHEN and SYDVKM.

This clonotype has more than one count but fewer than ten. This chain joins TRBV6-5 and TRBJ2-3; TRBD2 matches 13 bases. Trimming at V came to 4 bases and at J to 0 bases, leaving 7 bases not matched to a gene. The length of the CDR3 is 18 residues. Germline CDR1 reads MNHEY; CDR2 reads SVGAGI. CDR3 protein: CASSLGLAGDYSTDTQYF. The CDR3 nucleotides read TGTGCCAGCAGTTTAGGACTAGCGGGGGATTATAGCACAGATACGCAGTATTTT.

This clonotype showed up just a few times. The chain combines TRBV7-3 with TRBJ2-4, with D possibly being TRBD1 (6 bases). From germline, CDR1 is SGHTA and CDR2 FQGTGA. The V end was cut by 4 bases, the J end by 8 bases, with 15 bases between. This CDR3 contains 14 residues. This CDR3 reads CASSSGQGKDIQYF. Here the CDR3 DNA reads TGTGCCAGCAGCTCGGGACAAGGGAAGGACATTCAGTACTTC.

This clonotype was recorded once. The chain links TRBV5-1 to TRBJ1-1; possibly TRBD1 for D (5 bases). The germline CDR1 and CDR2 sequences are SGHRS and YFSETQ. The CDR3 is 14 amino acids. The ends were cut back, 4 bases at V and 0 bases at J, with 10 bases in the middle. In nucleotides, the CDR3 is TGCGCCAGCAGCGTGACAGTCATGAACACTGAAGCTTTCTTT. Translating gives CASSVTVMNTEAFF.

The rearrangement links TRBV29-1 to TRBJ2-2; D perhaps matches TRBD1 (5 bases). This CDR3 region has 15 residues. Germline CDR1 is SQVTM and CDR2 is ANQGSEA. The ends were cut back, 4 bases at V and 0 bases at J, with 12 bases in the middle. This CDR3 is CSVGSGYSNTGELFF. CDR3 DNA sequence: TGCAGCGTTGGTTCAGGGTACTCGAACACCGGGGAGCTGTTTTTT.

This chain connects TRBV5-1 to TRBJ2-1; 9 nucleotides align to TRBD2. Germline V CDR1 and CDR2: SGHRS, YFSETQ. V dropped 0 bases and J dropped 15; count of bases not matched to a gene: 13. The CDR3 has 15 amino acids. Written as DNA, the CDR3 is TGCGCCAGCAGCTTGGACGTTGTAGGCGGGAGGGAACTGTTCTTC. The encoded protein is CASSLDVVGGRELFF.

The chain uses TRBV7-6 and TRBJ2-7; D remains ambiguous. This CDR3 has 15 residues. The V gene's germline CDR1 is SGHVS and CDR2 FNYEAQ. Trimming removed 4 bases at V and 0 bases at J, with 13 bases between. The DNA of the CDR3 is TGTGCCAGCAGCTCCGTCCCGGCAACCTCCTACGAGCAGTACTTC. Its protein product is CASSSVPATSYEQYF.

The chain employs TRBV18 and TRBJ2-6, with 8 bases fitting TRBD2. Germline CDR1 and CDR2: KGHSH and LQKENI. The CDR3 is 17 amino acids. V shed 1 base and J 4 bases; nucleotides not matched to a gene: 6. The CDR3 DNA follows: TGTGCCAGCTCACCACAACGACTAGCGACGGGGGCCAACGTCCTGACTTTC. This encodes CASSPQRLATGANVLTF.